This TCR beta chain was retrieved from a study of blood T cells in healthy people across ages. At least 6 million PBMCs were isolated per sample. It was with a sample-barcoded 5' primer and a J-beta primer mix that a second PCR of roughly 7 to 12 cycles was run. TCRdb passed the 5' RACE reads through MiXCR, listing each CDR3 protein once. Of roughly 900,000 distinct CDR3 sequences in the sample, roughly 26% are singletons; the top ten hold approximately 15%. After removal of 2 bases from V and 6 bases from J, the junction contained 3 bases not matched to a gene. The germline gives CDR1 SGHTA, CDR2 FQGNSA. The CDR3 consists of 14 residues.

What was sequenced was blood. This receptor was taken from a woman older than 75 in good health. The chain carries TRBV7-2 and TRBJ1-1; 10 nucleotides match TRBD1. CDR3 in DNA: TGTGCCAGCAGCTTAATTGGACAGGGGGCTGAAGCTTTCTTT. Residues: CASSLIGQGAEAFF.